The T cell receptor (beta chain) described here comes from a study of patients and donors after allogeneic stem cell transplantation. This CDR3 is built from 16 residues. Germline CDR1 is SGHDN and CDR2 is FVKESK. V dropped 9 bases and J dropped 6; count of bases not matched to a gene: 15. From the RT-PCR reads, TCRdb called clonotypes with MiXCR, one entry per CDR3 protein. The table records 200,000 to 250,000 distinct CDR3 sequences, 14% of them present only once. Sequences were obtained from blood, either unsorted or a sorted T cell fraction (not recorded which). The chain recombines TRBV14 with TRBJ2-7; 12 bases are a match to TRBD2. The clonotype was recovered from a human donor who was either an allogeneic HSCT recipient or a stem cell or donor lymphocyte infusion donor (not recorded which). It is not recorded whose cells these are; they may come from a transplant donor. The CDR3 DNA reads as TGTGCCAGAAGCACCGGACTAGCGGGATTTAAAGGCGAGCAGTACTTC. Encoded protein: CARSTGLAGFKGEQYF.